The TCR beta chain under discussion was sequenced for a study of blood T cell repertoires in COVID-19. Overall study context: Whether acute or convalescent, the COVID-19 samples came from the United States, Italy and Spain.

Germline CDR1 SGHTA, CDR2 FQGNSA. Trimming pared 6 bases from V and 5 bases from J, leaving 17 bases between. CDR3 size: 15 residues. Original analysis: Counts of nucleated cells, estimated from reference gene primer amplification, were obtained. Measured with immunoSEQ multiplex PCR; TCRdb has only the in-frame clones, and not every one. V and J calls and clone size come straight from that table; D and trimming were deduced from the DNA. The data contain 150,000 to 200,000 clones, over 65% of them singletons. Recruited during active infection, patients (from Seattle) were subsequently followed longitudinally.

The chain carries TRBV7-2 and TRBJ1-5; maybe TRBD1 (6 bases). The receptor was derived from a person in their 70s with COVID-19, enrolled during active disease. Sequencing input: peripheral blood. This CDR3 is CASRHNRDPHQPQHF. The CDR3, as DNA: TGTGCCAGCAGACATAACAGGGACCCTCATCAGCCCCAGCATTTT.